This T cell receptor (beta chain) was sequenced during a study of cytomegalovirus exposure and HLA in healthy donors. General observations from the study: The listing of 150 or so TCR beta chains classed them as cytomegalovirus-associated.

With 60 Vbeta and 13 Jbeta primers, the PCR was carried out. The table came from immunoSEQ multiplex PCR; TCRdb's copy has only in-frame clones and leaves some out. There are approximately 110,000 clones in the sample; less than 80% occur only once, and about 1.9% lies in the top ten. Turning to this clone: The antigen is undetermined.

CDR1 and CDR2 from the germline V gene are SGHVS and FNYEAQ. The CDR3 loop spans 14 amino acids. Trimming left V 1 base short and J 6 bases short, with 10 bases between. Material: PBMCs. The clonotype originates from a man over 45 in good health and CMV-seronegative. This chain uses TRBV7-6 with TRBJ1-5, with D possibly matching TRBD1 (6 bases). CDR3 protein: CASSLGKGGQPQHF. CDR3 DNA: TGTGCCAGCAGCTTAGGGAAAGGGGGTCAGCCCCAGCATTTT. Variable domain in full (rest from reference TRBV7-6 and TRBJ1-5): GAGVSQSPRYKVTKRGQDVALRCDPISGHVSLYWYRQALGQGPEFLTYFNYEAQQDKSGLPNDRFSAERPEGSISTLTIQRTEQRDSAMYRCASSLGKGGQPQHFGDGTRLSIL.